This TCR beta chain was found in a study of T cells in Graves' hyperthyroidism and ophthalmopathy. RNA transcripts gave rise to amplified TCR beta CDR3 regions. In the first-round RT-PCR of the TCR CDR3, the HTBI primer set was used. TCRdb fed the multiplex PCR reads into MiXCR, producing one record per CDR3 protein. Of hundreds of thousands of distinct CDR3 sequences listed, about 20% were seen once; the top ten hold over 45%. The CDR3 sequence is 13 residues long. Germline V gene lookup returns CDR1 LGHDT and CDR2 YNNKEL (reference sequence). V dropped 8 bases and J dropped 4 bases, with 12 bases sitting between them. Remarks on this clonotype: A read error is possible here, since a much larger clone lies one base away.

This TCR was recovered from a man aged 35-49 years with Graves' ophthalmopathy. The sequencing sample was made of blood. This rearrangement joins TRBV3-1 to TRBJ2-1; no definite D call. In DNA, the CDR3 is TGTGCCAGCGGCTCCGCCCTGTACAATGAGCAGTTCTTC. As protein: CASGSALYNEQFF.